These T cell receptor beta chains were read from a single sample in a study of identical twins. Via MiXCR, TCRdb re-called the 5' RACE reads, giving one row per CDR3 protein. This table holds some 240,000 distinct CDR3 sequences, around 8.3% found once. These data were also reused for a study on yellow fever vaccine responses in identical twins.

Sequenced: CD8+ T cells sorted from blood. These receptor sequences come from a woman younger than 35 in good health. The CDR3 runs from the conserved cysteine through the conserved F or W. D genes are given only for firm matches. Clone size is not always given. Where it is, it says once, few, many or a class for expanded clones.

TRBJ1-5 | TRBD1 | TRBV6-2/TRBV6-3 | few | TGTGCCAGCAGTTACGGGACAGGGGCTCAGCCCCAGCATTTT | CASSYGTGAQPQHF
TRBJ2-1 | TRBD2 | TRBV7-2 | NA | TGTGCCAGCAGCTCCGACGGGGGGAGCTCCTACAATGAGCAGTTCTTC | CASSSDGGSSYNEQFF
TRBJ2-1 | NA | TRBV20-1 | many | TGCAGTGCTAGAGATGGGTGGAGGGGGTCGATATATGAGCAGTTCTTC | CSARDGWRGSIYEQFF
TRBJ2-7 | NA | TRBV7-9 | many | TGTGCCAGCAGCTTAGTCACAGGGATGGAGCAGTACTTC | CASSLVTGMEQYF
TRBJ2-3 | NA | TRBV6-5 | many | TGTGCCAGCAGTTACTCTGGCACAGATACGCAGTATTTT | CASSYSGTDTQYF
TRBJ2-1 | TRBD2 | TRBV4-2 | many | TGTGCCAGCAGCCTTCCCGGGACTAGCGGGAGAGATGAGCAGTTCTTC | CASSLPGTSGRDEQFF
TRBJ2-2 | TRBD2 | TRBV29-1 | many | TGCAGCGTTGATTCTGGGGGGGCGAACACCGGGGAGCTGTTTTTT | CSVDSGGANTGELFF
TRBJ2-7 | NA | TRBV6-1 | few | TGTGCCAGCAGCCCACCCGGATACTCCTACGAGCAGTACTTC | CASSPPGYSYEQYF
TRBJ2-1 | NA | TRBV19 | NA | TGTGCCAGTAGCGATGCAGGGAGCTCCTACAATGAGCAGTTCTTC | CASSDAGSSYNEQFF
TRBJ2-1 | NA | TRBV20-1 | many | TGCAGTGCTAGTGGGGTTGGGTTTGTTGAGCAGTTCTTC | CSASGVGFVEQFF
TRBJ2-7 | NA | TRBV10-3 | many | TGTGCCATCAGTGGACCGGGAGCGGGCGACGAGCAGTACTTC | CAISGPGAGDEQYF
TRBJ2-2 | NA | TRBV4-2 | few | TGTGCCAGCAGCCAAGCGGACACGCTTGCGTCTAGTGAGCTGTTTTTT | CASSQADTLASSELFF
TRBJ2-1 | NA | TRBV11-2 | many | TGTGCCAGCAGCCCCCTGAATGAGCAGTTCTTC | CASSPLNEQFF
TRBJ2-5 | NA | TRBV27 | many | TGTGCCAGCAGCCCTCGAGGACAGTGGAGGGAGACCCAGTACTTC | CASSPRGQWRETQYF
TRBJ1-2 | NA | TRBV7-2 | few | TGTGCCAGCAGCATATGCGGGACGTTGGGCTACACCTTC | CASSICGTLGYTF
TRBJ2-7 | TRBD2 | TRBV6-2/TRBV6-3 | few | TGTGCCAGCGAGTCTGGGCGGCTAGCGGGGGGCTACGAGCAGTACTTC | CASESGRLAGGYEQYF
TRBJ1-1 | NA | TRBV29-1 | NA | TGCAGCGTCCGGCTGGCTGAAGCTTTCTTT | CSVRLAEAFF
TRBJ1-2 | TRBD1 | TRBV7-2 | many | TGTGCCAGCACCCTCCAGGGGGTCTTTGGCTACACCTTC | CASTLQGVFGYTF
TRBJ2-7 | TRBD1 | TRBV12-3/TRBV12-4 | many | TGTGCCAGCAGGCCGGGACAGGGAACCCACGAGCAGTACTTC | CASRPGQGTHEQYF
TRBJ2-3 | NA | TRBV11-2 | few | TGTGCCAGCAGCCTCTATATGGGGGTGGGGGATACGCAGTATTTT | CASSLYMGVGDTQYF
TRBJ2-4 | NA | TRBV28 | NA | TGTGCCAGCAGTTTACGATTGCGGGGAACCAAAAACATTCAGTACTTC | CASSLRLRGTKNIQYF
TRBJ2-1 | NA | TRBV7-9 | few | TGTGCCAGCAGCCCCGACGAACAACCTAGGGTTGAGAATGAGCAGTTCTTC | CASSPDEQPRVENEQFF
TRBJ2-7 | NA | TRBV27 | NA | TGTGCCAGCAGTTCTAGGGGGGCAACCTACGAGCAGTACTTC | CASSSRGATYEQYF
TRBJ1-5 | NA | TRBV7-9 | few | TGTGCCAGCAGCTCTCCACAGGGAGGGCCCCAGCATTTT | CASSSPQGGPQHF
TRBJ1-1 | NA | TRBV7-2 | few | TGTGCCAGCAGCCTCTATGTTGGGGGTGGTACTGAAGCTTTCTTT | CASSLYVGGGTEAFF
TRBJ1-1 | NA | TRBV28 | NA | TGTGCCAGCAGTTTGTGGGACACTGAAGCTTTCTTT | CASSLWDTEAFF
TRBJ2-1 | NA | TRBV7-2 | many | TGTGCCAGCAGCTTAGCGAAGTGGGAGCAGTTCTTC | CASSLAKWEQFF
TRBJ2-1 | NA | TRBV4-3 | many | TGCGCCAGCAGCCAAGACGGGACTGCGCCAGATGAGCAGTTCTTC | CASSQDGTAPDEQFF